The next 21 T cell receptor beta chains were all read from a single sample in a study of T cell repertoires in cytomegalovirus infection. TCRdb independently ran MiXCR on the reads; one entry per CDR3 protein. The sample contains fewer than 550,000 distinct CDR3 sequences, roughly 30% of which appear only once. The sequenced sample was PBMCs. These receptors were obtained from a human donor in good health (CMV status not recorded). Some clones in this sample may be carry-over from other donors' samples.

This chain joins TRBV4-1 and TRBJ2-7; weak D call: TRBD2 (6 bases). The length of the CDR3 is 14 residues. CDR1 and CDR2 (germline): MGHRA, YSYEKL. Trimming pared 1 base from V and 3 bases from J, leaving 10 bases between. The CDR3 region is CASSQAAGDYEQYF. DNA for the CDR3: TGCGCCAGCAGCCAAGCAGCGGGTGACTACGAGCAGTACTTC.

This clonotype was seen a handful of times. The genes are TRBV7-9 and TRBJ1-2; no clear D gene. Germline V gene data show CDR1 as SEHNR and CDR2 as FQNEAQ (reference sequence). V lost 5 bases to trimming and J lost 4 bases, with 11 bases between them. This CDR3 region has 13 residues. The CDR3 is CASSISDGYGYTF. The CDR3 nucleotides read TGTGCCAGCAGCATTTCGGACGGCTATGGCTACACCTTC. The whole variable domain, filled in from reference TRBV7-9 and TRBJ1-2, reads DTGVSQNPRHKITKRGQNVTFRCDPISEHNRLYWYRQTLGQGPEFLTYFQNEAQLEKSRLLSDRFSAERPKGSFSTLEIQRTEQGDSAMYLCASSISDGYGYTFGSGTRLTVV.

This clonotype was recorded many times. The chain couples TRBV12-3 or TRBV12-4 to TRBJ1-5; 8 bases are a match to TRBD1. This CDR3 contains 14 residues. The junction had 11 bases not matched to a gene; V was cut back by 5 bases and J by 11 bases. The CDR3 region has the DNA TGTGCCAGCAGTCAGGACAGGGAAGGTTCTTCCCAGCATTTT. This codes for CASSQDREGSSQHF.

The chain couples TRBV19 to TRBJ1-1; D not certain. The CDR3 extends over 14 amino acids. Germline V gene data show CDR1 as LNHDA and CDR2 as SQIVND (reference sequence). V lost 1 base and J lost 0, with 6 bases in between. CDR3 nucleotide sequence: TGTGCCAGTAGTATAGTACCCATGAACACTGAAGCTTTCTTT. This translates into CASSIVPMNTEAFF. The entire variable domain, with the rest obtained from reference TRBV19 and TRBJ1-1, is as follows: DGGITQSPKYLFRKEGQNVTLSCEQNLNHDAMYWYRQDPGQGLRLIYYSQIVNDFQKGDIAEGYSVSREKKESFPLTVTSAQKNPTAFYLCASSIVPMNTEAFFGQGTRLTVV.

As regards this clonotype: Given the absence of the conserved phenylalanine or tryptophan at the CDR3 end, a read error is likely. The chain carries TRBV12-3 or TRBV12-4 and TRBJ2-5; 9 bases fit TRBD2. After removal of 7 bases from V and 2 bases from J, the junction contained 8 bases not matched to a gene. The CDR3 extends over 15 amino acids. As DNA, the CDR3 is TGTGCCAGCAAGCCAAGCGGGGGGACACAAGAGACCCAGTACTTA. Translation gives CASKPSGGTQETQYL.

Concerning this clonotype itself: A much larger clonotype is one base distant, so this may be a read error. This rearrangement joins TRBV6-2 or TRBV6-3 to TRBJ1-4; no clear D gene. CDR1 is MNHEY, CDR2 SVGEGT, per germline. The CDR3 length is 15 residues. The CDR3 sequence is CASRLDFTANEKPFF. The CDR3 nucleotides read TGTGCCAGCAGGTTGGACTTTACGGCTAATGAAAAACCGTTTTTT.

This clonotype was counted between two and nine times. The chain has TRBV14 and TRBJ1-4; D not resolved. CDR3 size: 17 residues. Trimming left V 3 bases short and J 6 bases short, with 20 bases between. The germline V gene has CDR1 SGHDN and CDR2 FVKESK. The CDR3 nucleotides read TGTGCCAGCAGCCAGGCACTGGCGGGGAAGTTCCATGAAAAACTGTTTTTT. Its protein is CASSQALAGKFHEKLFF.

There are many counts of this clonotype. The chain combines TRBV12-3 or TRBV12-4 with TRBJ1-5; 7 bases map to TRBD1. The V gene end was trimmed by 6 bases and the J gene end by 2 bases; junction bases not matched to a gene: 7. The CDR3 spans 15 residues. The CDR3 is CASREPGTGNQPQHF. The CDR3 DNA follows: TGTGCCAGCAGAGAACCCGGGACAGGCAATCAGCCCCAGCATTTT.

The chain couples TRBV11-2 to TRBJ1-5; a weak D match, TRBD1 (5 bases). The V end was cut by 2 bases, the J end by 3 bases, with 8 bases between. Germline V CDR1 and CDR2: SGHAT, FQNNGV. The CDR3 has 14 amino acids. The DNA of the CDR3 is TGTGCCAGCAGCTTACAAGGGGCCAATCAGCCCCAGCATTTT. Residues: CASSLQGANQPQHF.

This clonotype was recorded at least ten times. The chain combines TRBV7-8 with TRBJ2-5; 13 bases are shared with TRBD2. The CDR3 totals 16 residues. Germline V gene data show CDR1 as SGHVS and CDR2 as FQNEAQ. J gave up 1 base and V 4 bases, and 3 bases lay outside the gene matches. This CDR3 reads CASSYWTSGGQETQYF. The CDR3 DNA reads TGTGCCAGCAGCTACTGGACTAGCGGGGGCCAAGAGACCCAGTACTTC.

The rearrangement links TRBV28 to TRBJ1-4; tentative D call: TRBD1 (5 bases). V lost 3 bases to trimming and J lost 10 bases, with 15 bases between them. The CDR3 covers 14 residues. The V gene's germline CDR1 is MDHEN and CDR2 SYDVKM. CDR3 protein: CASSFLPGKGKLFF. The CDR3 coding sequence is TGTGCCAGCAGTTTTTTACCAGGGAAGGGAAAACTGTTTTTT.

This clonotype appeared many times. The chain links TRBV6-5 to TRBJ1-1; D gene uncertain. With 2 bases removed from V and 2 bases from J, the gap between germline ends came to 9 bases. The germline V gene encodes CDR1 MNHEY and CDR2 SVGAGI. The CDR3 contains 14 residues. CDR3 residues: CASSYALYNTEAFF. In DNA form, the CDR3 reads TGTGCCAGCAGTTACGCGCTTTACAACACTGAAGCTTTCTTT.

This clonotype was observed at least ten times. The chain joins TRBV7-2 to TRBJ2-7; D unclear. The germline CDR1 and CDR2 sequences are SGHTA and FQGNSA. There are 13 residues in the CDR3. V was cut by 1 base and J by 2 bases, with 6 bases left in between. CDR3 nucleotides: TGTGCCAGCAGCTTAGGCAGACCCTACGAGCAGTACTTC. Translated: CASSLGRPYEQYF.

The CDR3 is CATSDLARGTDTQYF. CDR3 in DNA: TGTGCCACCAGTGATCTGGCCAGGGGAACAGATACGCAGTATTTT. The chain is built from TRBV24-1 and TRBJ2-3, with D maybe TRBD1 (6 bases). Looked up from germline, CDR1 is KGHDR and CDR2 is SFDVKD. Trimming stripped 3 bases from V and 3 bases from J, with 12 bases between. The CDR3 contains 15 residues.

This clonotype was recorded at least ten times. This chain links TRBV7-2 with TRBJ2-5, with D possibly being TRBD1 or TRBD2 (6 bases each). Germline lookup yields CDR1 SGHTA and CDR2 FQGNSA. Trimming removed 2 bases at V and 1 base at J, with 8 bases between. The CDR3 contains 14 residues. For the CDR3, the DNA is TGTGCCAGCAGCTTACGGGGGCTCCAAGAGACCCAGTACTTC. Protein sequence: CASSLRGLQETQYF.

The chain carries TRBV23-1 and TRBJ1-1; 7 nucleotides align to TRBD1. TRBV23-1 is recorded as an ORF, its role being uncertain. The V and J ends lost 4 bases and 7 bases, in that order; junction bases with no gene match: 9. CDR3 length: 14 amino acids. The CDR3 loop is CASSPKYRGYEAFF. The CDR3 coding sequence is TGCGCCAGCAGTCCGAAATACAGGGGTTATGAAGCTTTCTTT.

V and J are TRBV11-2 and TRBJ1-1; 10 bases fit TRBD1. Germline assignment: CDR1 SGHAT and CDR2 FQNNGV. The CDR3 is made up of 15 amino acids. V shed 4 bases, J shed 3 bases, and the junction held 5 bases outside the gene matches. CDR3 loop: CASSSRTGGDTEAFF. The CDR3 nucleotides read TGTGCCAGCAGCTCACGGACAGGGGGGGACACTGAAGCTTTCTTT.

Many counts were recorded for this clonotype. CDR3 amino acids: CASSLNGERREKLFF. DNA of the CDR3: TGTGCCAGCAGCTTAAACGGGGAACGTCGTGAAAAACTGTTTTTT. The chain joins TRBV7-8 to TRBJ1-4; D is uncertain. Trimming left V 2 bases short and J 7 bases short, with 14 bases between. Germline CDR1 reads SGHVS; CDR2 reads FQNEAQ. The CDR3 covers 15 residues.

Points on this clonotype: This clone may be a read error of a much larger clone one base away. This chain joins TRBV7-8 and TRBJ1-1, with TRBD1 as a possible D gene (5 bases). Per the germline V gene, CDR1 is SGHVS and CDR2 is FQNEAQ. V was clipped by 5 bases and J by 11 bases, with 15 bases between them. This CDR3 has 12 residues. This CDR3 reads CASSPSRGRAFF. The CDR3 region has the DNA TGTGCCAGCAGCCCCTCCCGGGGACGGGCTTTCTTT.

V usage is TRBV28 and J usage is TRBJ1-1; D not resolved. The germline V gene encodes CDR1 MDHEN and CDR2 SYDVKM. The ends were cut back, 9 bases at V and 4 bases at J, with 21 bases in the middle. This CDR3 is built from 15 residues. CDR3 nucleotides: TGTGCCAGTTTAACGTGGGCCCTACGGGGCACTGAAGCTTTCTTT. Its protein product is CASLTWALRGTEAFF.

This clonotype has more than one count but fewer than ten. The chain is built from TRBV9 and TRBJ2-5; 7 bases map to TRBD2. Per the germline V gene, CDR1 is SGDLS and CDR2 is YYNGEE. The CDR3 totals 14 residues. V was clipped by 3 bases and J by 5 bases; unmatched bases: 7. The CDR3 bases are TGTGCCAGCAGCGAGAGCGGGGCTCAGGAGACCCAGTACTTC. Amino acids: CASSESGAQETQYF.